These T cell receptor beta chains were read from a single sample in a study of T cells in localized non-small cell lung cancer. The assay was immunoSEQ multiplex PCR, and TCRdb's table has in-frame clones only and misses some. The sample lists approximately 1,900 clones; approximately 24% were seen once. The specimen was lung tumor tissue, collected before any cancer treatment. The receptors derive from a woman aged 35 to 70 with stage I lung adenocarcinoma. CDR3s leave out the opening cysteine and the closing phenylalanine or tryptophan.

v_call: TRBV29-1
cdr3_aa: SAPGGPVDTQY

v_call: TRBV5-1
cdr3_aa: ASSSYTGTGGTEAF

v_call: TRBV11-3
cdr3_aa: ASSSPGSNTQKSEAF

v_call: TRBV29-1
cdr3_aa: SAGLAGREQY

v_call: TRBV6-8
cdr3_aa: AISRLLGNTIY

v_call: TRBV19
cdr3_aa: ASSATGGSPGYT

v_call: TRBV1
cdr3_aa: ASSASGETQY

v_call: TRBV11-3
cdr3_aa: ASSPRPATNEKLF

v_call: TRBV11-3
cdr3_aa: ASSLEGRPGALYGYT

v_call: TRBV25-1
cdr3_aa: ASSRDSVMNTEAF

v_call: TRBV6-8
cdr3_aa: AISGLRQGYDGYT

v_call: TRBV6-8
cdr3_aa: ASSQPGQGSYEQY

v_call: TRBV18
cdr3_aa: ASPHQGRTGETYEQY

v_call: TRBV10-3
cdr3_aa: AISEAGTALVGYT

v_call: TRBV11-3
cdr3_aa: ASSPTGFGETQY

v_call: TRBV19
cdr3_aa: ASSNRVTNEKLF

v_call: TRBV19
cdr3_aa: ASSRAEQETQY

v_call: TRBV11-3
cdr3_aa: ASSYRGSGGMAF

v_call: TRBV19
cdr3_aa: ASSHIRDRAIYGYT

v_call: TRBV6-8
cdr3_aa: ASSPRGTGGGNQPQH

v_call: TRBV11-3
cdr3_aa: ASSLAGTGSGNTIY

v_call: TRBV10-3
cdr3_aa: AISESKQPQH

v_call: TRBV14
cdr3_aa: ASSQDSGGAIWSGEQY

v_call: TRBV11-3
cdr3_aa: ASSFQGSADTQY

v_call: TRBV18
cdr3_aa: ASSRNIPGTGMNTEAF

v_call: TRBV11-3
cdr3_aa: ASSLEGLIYEQY

v_call: TRBV5-1
cdr3_aa: ASSLDGVGANVLT

v_call: TRBV28
cdr3_aa: ASSFPGLGTEQF

v_call: TRBV6-8
cdr3_aa: ASNPSPGGSTPEAF

v_call: TRBV6-8
cdr3_aa: ASSPRGGRNEQY

v_call: TRBV5-1
cdr3_aa: ASSFSGGSQETQY

v_call: TRBV19
cdr3_aa: ASNLARGNQPQH

v_call: TRBV6-8
cdr3_aa: ASSYSRSSGGFPTDTQY

v_call: TRBV6-8
cdr3_aa: ASSKLAGGRYNEQF

v_call: TRBV7-2
cdr3_aa: ASSLGPGGGYT